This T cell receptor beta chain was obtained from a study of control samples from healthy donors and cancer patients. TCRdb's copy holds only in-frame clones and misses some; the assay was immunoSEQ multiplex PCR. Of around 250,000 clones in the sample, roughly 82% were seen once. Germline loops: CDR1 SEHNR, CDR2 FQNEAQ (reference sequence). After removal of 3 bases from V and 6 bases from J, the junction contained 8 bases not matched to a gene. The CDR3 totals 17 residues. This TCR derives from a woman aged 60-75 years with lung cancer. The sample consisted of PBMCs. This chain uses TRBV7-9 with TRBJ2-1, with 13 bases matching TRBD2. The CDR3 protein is CASSFIYTSGGANEQFF. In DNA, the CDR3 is TGTGCCAGCAGCTTCATCTATACTAGCGGGGGGGCCAATGAGCAGTTCTTC.